This TCR beta chain was captured by sequencing in a study of early T cells in non-severe SARS-CoV-2 infection. V was clipped by 5 bases and J by 0 bases; unmatched bases: 8. The CDR3 covers 16 residues. CDR1 is SEHNR and CDR2 is FQNEAQ in the germline V gene (reference sequence). In its sample, this clonotype was seen many times. Each CDR3 protein gets one entry after TCRdb re-called the 5' RACE reads with MiXCR. The sample carries nearly 70,000 distinct CDR3 sequences, approximately 4.5% recorded once. The sequences come from whole blood, collected at baseline. This rearrangement joins TRBV7-9 to TRBJ2-7, with TRBD1 matching over 9 bases. The source is an adult who was a healthcare worker with PCR-confirmed SARS-CoV-2 infection or an uninfected control (not recorded which). The donor label of this sample is uncertain. The CDR3 is CASSLHRDRASYEQYF. CDR3 bases: TGTGCCAGCAGCCTCCACCGGGACAGGGCCTCCTACGAGCAGTACTTC. Full variable domain (missing parts from reference TRBV7-9 and TRBJ2-7): DTGVSQNPRHKITKRGQNVTFRCDPISEHNRLYWYRQTLGQGPEFLTYFQNEAQLEKSRLLSDRFSAERPKGSFSTLEIQRTEQGDSAMYLCASSLHRDRASYEQYFGPGTRLTVT.